The 14 T cell receptor beta chains presented below share a single source sample, sequenced in a study of T cells in narcolepsy. Repertoires were generated with immunoSEQ multiplex PCR, while TCRdb's copy carries only in-frame clones and drops some. The sample holds 25,000 to 30,000 clones, more than 70% seen once. The source material was memory (CD45RA-) CD4+ T cells from blood. These receptors were taken from a human donor in good health.

The genes are TRBV6-6 and TRBJ1-1; no clear D. CDR3 length: 13 residues. Trimming stripped 1 base from V and 1 base from J, with 4 bases between. From germline, CDR1 is MNHNY and CDR2 SVGAGI (reference sequence). CDR3 sequence (DNA): TGTGCCAGCAGTTACTACAAGAACACTGAAGCTTTCTTT. Translating it yields CASSYYKNTEAFF.

This chain connects TRBV29-1 to TRBJ1-1; 9 bases map to TRBD1. This CDR3 region has 14 residues. Germline V gene lookup returns CDR1 SQVTM and CDR2 ANQGSEA. V trimming: 4 bases; J trimming: 1 base; junction bases outside the gene matches: 4. DNA for the CDR3: TGCAGCGTTGGGGTACAGGGGGCGAACACTGAAGCTTTCTTT. It yields the protein CSVGVQGANTEAFF.

The chain carries TRBV6-1 and TRBJ2-3, with TRBD2 as a possible D gene (6 bases). The ends were cut back, 10 bases at V and 2 bases at J, with 19 bases in the middle. This CDR3 has 15 residues. Looked up from germline, CDR1 is MNHNS and CDR2 is SASEGT. This CDR3 is CATGRASSNTDTQYF. The CDR3 DNA is TGTGCCACCGGGAGAGCTAGCTCTAACACAGATACGCAGTATTTT.

The V call is TRBV19, the J call TRBJ1-5, with a possible D match to TRBD1 (6 bases). CDR3 length equals 14 residues. V lost 10 bases and J lost 6, with 19 bases in between. In germline, CDR1 is LNHDA, CDR2 SQIVND (reference sequence). The CDR3 bases are TGTGCCACCAGAGCGGGGGGCGGGAGTCAGCCCCAGCATTTT. It specifies CATRAGGGSQPQHF.

This chain connects TRBV10-3 to TRBJ2-7; 7 positions agree with TRBD1. There are 16 residues in the CDR3. V shed 6 bases, J shed 2 bases, and the junction held 13 bases outside the gene matches. Germline V CDR1 and CDR2: ENHRY, SYGVKD. CDR3 sequence reads: CAIRADRAESTYEQYF. The CDR3 DNA reads TGTGCCATCAGAGCCGACAGGGCCGAGAGCACCTACGAGCAGTACTTC.

The chain carries TRBV5-1 and TRBJ2-7; D is perhaps TRBD1 or TRBD2 (6 bases each). The CDR3 has 13 amino acids. In germline, CDR1 is SGHRS, CDR2 YFSETQ. Deletions cut 7 bases from V and 4 bases from J, with 15 bases between. CDR3 DNA: TGCGCCAGCTCCGAGAGGGGGGCTTACGAGCAGTACTTC. This codes for CASSERGAYEQYF.

CDR3 amino acids: CASSSRGYSNQPQHF. The CDR3 coding sequence is TGTGCCAGCAGCTCCAGGGGTTATAGCAATCAGCCCCAGCATTTT. The chain joins TRBV11-2 to TRBJ1-5, with a weak D call TRBD1 (6 bases). V lost 4 bases to trimming and J lost 0 bases, with 10 bases between them. CDR3 length: 15 residues. Germline V gives CDR1 SGHAT, CDR2 FQNNGV.

The chain carries TRBV18 and TRBJ2-3, with TRBD2 matching over 10 bases. The CDR3 consists of 15 residues. The ends lost 3 bases at V and 6 bases at J; junction bases unmatched: 6. Germline CDR1 is KGHSH and CDR2 is LQKENI. CDR3 amino acids: CASSPASGSRDTQYF. Written as DNA, the CDR3 is TGTGCCAGCTCACCCGCTAGCGGGAGTAGGGATACGCAGTATTTT.

The CDR3 here is CAGMTGTFSGNTIYF. The CDR3 DNA sequence: TGTGCCGGGATGACAGGGACCTTCTCTGGAAACACCATATATTTT. The chain uses TRBV2 and TRBJ1-3, with TRBD1 identical over 7 bases. V shed 11 bases, J shed 0 bases, and the junction held 10 bases outside the gene matches. This CDR3 has 15 amino acids. The germline V gene encodes CDR1 SNHLY and CDR2 FYNNEI.

The chain joins TRBV2 to TRBJ2-5; TRBD2 aligns across 11 bases. The trim removed 6 bases at V and 4 bases at J, leaving 10 bases unmatched. Germline CDR1 is SNHLY and CDR2 is FYNNEI. This CDR3 is 16 amino acids long. The chain's CDR3 is CASSQLGSGGGETQYF. The CDR3 nucleotides are TGTGCCAGCAGCCAGTTGGGTAGCGGGGGGGGAGAGACCCAGTACTTC. Complete variable domain (other parts from reference TRBV2 and TRBJ2-5): EPEVTQTPSHQVTQMGQEVILRCVPISNHLYFYWYRQILGQKVEFLVSFYNNEISEKSEIFDDQFSVERPDGSNFTLKIRSTKLEDSAMYFCASSQLGSGGGETQYFGPGTRLLVL.

The V call is TRBV6-1, the J call TRBJ1-4, with 7 nucleotides matching TRBD1. With V trimmed by 1 base and J by 6 bases, 8 bases remained unmatched. This CDR3 spans 16 amino acids. The germline V gene has CDR1 MNHNS and CDR2 SASEGT. CDR3: CASSEGYRGRDEKLFF. For the CDR3, the DNA is TGTGCCAGCAGTGAAGGATACAGGGGACGGGATGAAAAACTGTTTTTT.

This chain joins TRBV5-1 and TRBJ1-6, with D unresolved. Trimming cost V 1 base and J 1 base, with 6 bases left between them. This CDR3 contains 15 residues. Germline V gene lookup returns CDR1 SGHRS and CDR2 YFSETQ. The CDR3 here is CASSLLGSYNSPLHF. The CDR3 nucleotides are TGCGCCAGCAGCTTGCTGGGGTCCTATAATTCACCCCTCCACTTT. The whole variable domain, remainder taken from reference TRBV5-1 and TRBJ1-6, is KAGVTQTPRYLIKTRGQQVTLSCSPISGHRSVSWYQQTPGQGLQFLFEYFSETQRNKGNFPGRFSGRQFSNSRSEMNVSTLELGDSALYLCASSLLGSYNSPLHFGNGTRLTVT.

The sample holds one count of this clone. The CDR3 nucleotides are TGTGCCAGCGGCCATCTACAGGGGTCCGGCACTGAAGCTTTCTTT. Translated, it gives CASGHLQGSGTEAFF. The chain recombines TRBV6-5 with TRBJ1-1; TRBD1 matches 7 bases. The J segment lost 4 bases and the V segment lost 8 bases, leaving 13 bases of the junction unmatched. This CDR3 comprises 15 residues. Germline loops: CDR1 MNHEY, CDR2 SVGAGI.

V and J are TRBV7-2 and TRBJ1-1; D unclear. The CDR3 contains 14 residues. Trimming pared 4 bases from V and 0 bases from J, leaving 9 bases between. Germline lookup yields CDR1 SGHTA and CDR2 FQGNSA. CDR3 sequence (DNA): TGTGCCAGCAGCTGGAGCAGCTTGAACACTGAAGCTTTCTTT. It encodes CASSWSSLNTEAFF.